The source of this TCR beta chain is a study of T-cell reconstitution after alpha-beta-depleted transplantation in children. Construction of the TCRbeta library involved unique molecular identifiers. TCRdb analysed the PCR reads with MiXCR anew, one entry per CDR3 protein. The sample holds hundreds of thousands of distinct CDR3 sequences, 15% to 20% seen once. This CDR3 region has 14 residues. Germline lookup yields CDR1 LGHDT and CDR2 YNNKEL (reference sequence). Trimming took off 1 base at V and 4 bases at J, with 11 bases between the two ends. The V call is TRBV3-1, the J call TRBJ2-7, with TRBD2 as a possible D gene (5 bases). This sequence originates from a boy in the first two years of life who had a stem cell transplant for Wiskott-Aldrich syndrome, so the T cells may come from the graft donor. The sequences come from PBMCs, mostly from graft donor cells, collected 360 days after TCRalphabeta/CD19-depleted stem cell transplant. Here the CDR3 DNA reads TGTGCCAGCAGCCAAGTAAGAGGGAGATACGAGCAGTACTTC. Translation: CASSQVRGRYEQYF.